The 2 T cell receptor beta chains given below trace back to one sample, sequenced in a study of blood T cells in healthy people across ages. Then a second PCR, running roughly 6 to 12 cycles, was carried out with a sample-barcoded 5' primer and a J-beta primer mix. Via MiXCR, TCRdb re-called the 5' RACE reads, giving one row per CDR3 protein. The sample contains 540,000 or so distinct CDR3 sequences, around 24% of which appear only once. This sample was shared with a second study, whose subject was T cells of mothers and their children.

Sequencing was carried out using blood. These receptors all stem from a boy between 10 and 17 years old in good health.

This sequence joins TRBV5-1 and TRBJ1-6; TRBD1 matches at 8 bases. From germline, CDR1 is SGHRS and CDR2 YFSETQ. J was trimmed by 9 bases and V by 6 bases; bases with no gene match: 8. CDR3 length: 14 amino acids. The CDR3 spells CASTSGGEGSPLHF. The CDR3 bases are TGCGCCAGCACCTCAGGGGGCGAGGGTTCACCCCTCCACTTT. The full variable domain, with the rest looked up from reference TRBV5-1 and TRBJ1-6, is KAGVTQTPRYLIKTRGQQVTLSCSPISGHRSVSWYQQTPGQGLQFLFEYFSETQRNKGNFPGRFSGRQFSNSRSEMNVSTLELGDSALYLCASTSGGEGSPLHFGNGTRLTVT.

This clonotype turned up a few times. This chain links TRBV5-6 with TRBJ2-1, with D tentatively TRBD1 (6 bases). Germline V gene data show CDR1 as SGHDT and CDR2 as YYEEEE. The CDR3 is 17 amino acids. V shed 0 bases and J shed 7 bases, with 20 bases lying between them. The CDR3 spells CASSLGRPPTRGNEQFF. CDR3 nucleotide sequence: TGTGCCAGCAGCTTGGGCAGACCTCCCACTAGGGGGAATGAGCAGTTCTTC.